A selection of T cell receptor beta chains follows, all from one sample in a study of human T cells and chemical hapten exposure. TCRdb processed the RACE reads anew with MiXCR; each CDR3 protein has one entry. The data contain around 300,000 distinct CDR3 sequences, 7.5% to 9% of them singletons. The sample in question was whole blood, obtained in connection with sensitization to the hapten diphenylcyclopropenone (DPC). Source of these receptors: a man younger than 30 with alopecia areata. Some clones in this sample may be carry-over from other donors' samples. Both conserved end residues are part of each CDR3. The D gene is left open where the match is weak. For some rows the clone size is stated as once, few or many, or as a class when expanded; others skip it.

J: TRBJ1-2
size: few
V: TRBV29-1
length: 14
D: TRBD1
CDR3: CSATTPGQGTGYTF
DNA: TGCAGCGCAACCACTCCGGGACAGGGGACTGGCTACACCTTC

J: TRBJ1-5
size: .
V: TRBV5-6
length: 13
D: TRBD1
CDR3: CASSWNRGRLQHF
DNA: TGTGCCAGCAGCTGGAACAGGGGACGGCTCCAGCATTTT

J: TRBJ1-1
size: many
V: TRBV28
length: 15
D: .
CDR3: CASSIPRVSNTEAFF
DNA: TGTGCCAGCAGTATTCCCAGGGTTTCGAACACTGAAGCTTTCTTT

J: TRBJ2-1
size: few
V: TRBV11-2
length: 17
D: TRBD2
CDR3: CASSAGRLAGGQNEQFF
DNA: TGTGCCAGCAGCGCGGGCCGACTAGCGGGGGGGCAGAATGAGCAGTTCTTC

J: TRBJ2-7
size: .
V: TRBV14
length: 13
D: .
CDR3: CASSHRSDREQYF
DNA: TGTGCCAGCAGCCATAGATCAGACAGGGAGCAGTACTTC

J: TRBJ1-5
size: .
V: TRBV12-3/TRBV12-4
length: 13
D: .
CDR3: CASSLRWNQPQHF
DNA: TGTGCCAGCAGTTTAAGATGGAATCAGCCCCAGCATTTT

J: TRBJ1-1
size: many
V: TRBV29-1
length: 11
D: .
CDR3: CSAEVGTEAFF
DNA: TGCAGCGCTGAAGTAGGCACTGAAGCTTTCTTT

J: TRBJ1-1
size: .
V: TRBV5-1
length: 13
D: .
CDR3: CASSLGPDGEAFF
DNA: TGCGCCAGCAGCTTGGGGCCCGATGGTGAAGCTTTCTTT

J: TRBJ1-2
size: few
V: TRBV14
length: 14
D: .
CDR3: CASSHGGFNYGYTF
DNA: TGTGCCAGCAGCCATGGAGGGTTTAACTATGGCTACACCTTC

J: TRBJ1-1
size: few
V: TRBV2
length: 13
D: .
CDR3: CASSLDSFTEAFF
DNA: TGTGCCAGCAGTTTAGACAGCTTCACTGAAGCTTTCTTT

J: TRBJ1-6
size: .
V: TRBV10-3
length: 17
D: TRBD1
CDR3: CAISESGTGARNSPLHF
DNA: TGTGCCATCAGTGAGTCAGGGACAGGGGCAAGGAATTCACCCCTCCACTTT

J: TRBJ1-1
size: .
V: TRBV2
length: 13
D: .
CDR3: CASSDGGNTEAFF
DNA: TGTGCCAGCAGTGATGGCGGTAACACTGAAGCTTTCTTT

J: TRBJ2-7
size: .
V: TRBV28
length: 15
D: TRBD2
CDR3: CASSQSGGVSYEQYF
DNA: TGTGCCAGCAGCCAGAGCGGGGGGGTCTCCTACGAGCAGTACTTC

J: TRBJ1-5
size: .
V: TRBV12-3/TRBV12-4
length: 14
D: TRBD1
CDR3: CASRDTGGDQPQHF
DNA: TGTGCCAGCAGGGATACAGGGGGCGATCAGCCCCAGCATTTT

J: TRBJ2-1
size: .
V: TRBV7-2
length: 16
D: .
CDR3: CASSLVGTKGIEEQFF
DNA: TGTGCCAGCAGCTTAGTCGGAACGAAAGGGATTGAAGAGCAGTTCTTC